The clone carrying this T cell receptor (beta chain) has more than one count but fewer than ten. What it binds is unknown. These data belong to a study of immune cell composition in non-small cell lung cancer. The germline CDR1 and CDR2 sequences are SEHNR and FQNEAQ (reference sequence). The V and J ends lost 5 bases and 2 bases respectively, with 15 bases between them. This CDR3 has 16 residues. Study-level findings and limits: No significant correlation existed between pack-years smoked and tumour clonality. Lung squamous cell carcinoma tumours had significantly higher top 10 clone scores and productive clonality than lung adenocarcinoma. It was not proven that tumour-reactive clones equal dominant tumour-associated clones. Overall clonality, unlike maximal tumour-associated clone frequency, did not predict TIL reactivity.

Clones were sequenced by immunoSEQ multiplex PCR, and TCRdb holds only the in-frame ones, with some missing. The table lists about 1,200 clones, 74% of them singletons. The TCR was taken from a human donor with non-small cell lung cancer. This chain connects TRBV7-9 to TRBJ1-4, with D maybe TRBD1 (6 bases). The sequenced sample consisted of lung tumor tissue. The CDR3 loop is CASSGGGTPTNEKLFF. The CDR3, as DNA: TGTGCCAGCAGCGGCGGGGGGACACCGACTAATGAAAAACTGTTTTTT.